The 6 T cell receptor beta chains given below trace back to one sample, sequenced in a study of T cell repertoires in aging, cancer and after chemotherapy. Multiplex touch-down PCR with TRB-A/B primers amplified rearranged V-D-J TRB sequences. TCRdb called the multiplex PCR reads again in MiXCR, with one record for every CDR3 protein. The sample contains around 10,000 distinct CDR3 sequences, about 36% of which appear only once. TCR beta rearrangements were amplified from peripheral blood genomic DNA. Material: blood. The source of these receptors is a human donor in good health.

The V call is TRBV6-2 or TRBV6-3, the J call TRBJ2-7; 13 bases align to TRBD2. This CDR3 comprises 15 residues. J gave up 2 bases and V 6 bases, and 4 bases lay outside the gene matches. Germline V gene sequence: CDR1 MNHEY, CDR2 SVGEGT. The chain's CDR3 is CASSSGTSGTYEQYF. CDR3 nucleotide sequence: TGTGCCAGCAGCTCCGGGACTAGCGGGACCTACGAGCAGTACTTC.

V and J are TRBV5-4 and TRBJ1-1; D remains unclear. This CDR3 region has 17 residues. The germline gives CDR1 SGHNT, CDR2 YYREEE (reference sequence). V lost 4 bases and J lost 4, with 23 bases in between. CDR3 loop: CASSRRSERAASTEAFF. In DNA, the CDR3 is TGTGCCAGCAGCCGACGTTCAGAGCGGGCCGCGAGCACTGAAGCTTTCTTT.

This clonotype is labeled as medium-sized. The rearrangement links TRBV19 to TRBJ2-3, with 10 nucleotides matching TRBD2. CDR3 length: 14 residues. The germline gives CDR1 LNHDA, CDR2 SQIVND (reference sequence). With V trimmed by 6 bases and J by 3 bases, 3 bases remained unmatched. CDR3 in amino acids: CASSGLAVTDTQYF. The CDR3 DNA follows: TGTGCCAGTAGCGGACTAGCGGTGACAGATACGCAGTATTTT.

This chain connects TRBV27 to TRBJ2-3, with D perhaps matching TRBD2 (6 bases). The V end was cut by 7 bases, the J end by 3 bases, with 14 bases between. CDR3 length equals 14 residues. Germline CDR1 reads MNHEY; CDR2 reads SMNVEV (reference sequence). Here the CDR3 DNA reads TGTGCCAGCAAGGAGGGAGTGGGGACAGATACGCAGTATTTT. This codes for CASKEGVGTDTQYF.

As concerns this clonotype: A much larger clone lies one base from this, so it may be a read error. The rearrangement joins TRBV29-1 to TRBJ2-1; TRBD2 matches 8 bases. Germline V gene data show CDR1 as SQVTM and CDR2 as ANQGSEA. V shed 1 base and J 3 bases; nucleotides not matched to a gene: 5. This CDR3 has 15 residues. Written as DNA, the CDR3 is TGCAGCGTTGAAGGACTAGCGACTTTCTACAATGAGCAGTTCTTC. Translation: CSVEGLATFYNEQFF.

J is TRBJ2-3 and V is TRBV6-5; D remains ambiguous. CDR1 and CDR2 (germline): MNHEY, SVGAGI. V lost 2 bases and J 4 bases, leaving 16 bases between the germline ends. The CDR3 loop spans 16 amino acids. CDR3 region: CASSYAGNSKADTQYF. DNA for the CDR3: TGTGCCAGCAGTTACGCCGGTAATAGTAAGGCAGATACGCAGTATTTT.